The 27 T cell receptor beta chains in this list originate from one sample, sequenced in a study of cytomegalovirus exposure and HLA in healthy donors. The PCR used 60 Vbeta and 13 Jbeta primers. Libraries were prepared by immunoSEQ multiplex PCR; TCRdb keeps only in-frame clonotypes and omits some of them. This repertoire shows under 250,000 clones, approximately 79% found once; its top ten account for 1.8%. The sequenced sample consisted of PBMCs. These receptor sequences come from a male donor in good health and CMV-seronegative.

The chain is built from TRBV4-1 and TRBJ1-2; 8 bases align to TRBD1. This CDR3 region has 15 residues. Germline V gene lookup returns CDR1 MGHRA and CDR2 YSYEKL. After removal of 3 bases from V and 0 bases from J, the junction contained 3 bases not matched to a gene. CDR3 DNA sequence: TGCGCCAGCAGCCAGCAGGACAGGGCTAACTATGGCTACACCTTC. Amino acid sequence: CASSQQDRANYGYTF.

The CDR3 nucleotides read TGTGCCAGCAGCCAAGATGCCGGGATTGGTTTCTACGAGCAGTACTTC. It encodes CASSQDAGIGFYEQYF. The chain is built from TRBV14 and TRBJ2-7, with D maybe TRBD2 (5 bases). The V end lost 0 bases, the J end lost 3 bases, and 15 bases lay between the germline ends. The CDR3 is 16 residues long. Germline values: CDR1 SGHDN, CDR2 FVKESK.

The chain couples TRBV18 to TRBJ1-4; D is undetermined. Germline V gene data show CDR1 as KGHSH and CDR2 as LQKENI. The CDR3 is 13 residues long. Trimming cost V 0 bases and J 8 bases, with 7 bases left between them. Here the CDR3 DNA reads TGTGCCAGCTCACCACCTACGACAGAAAAACTGTTTTTT. Its protein product is CASSPPTTEKLFF.

The table lists this clone with a count of one. The chain recombines TRBV5-1 with TRBJ1-6; D is ambiguous. Germline loops: CDR1 SGHRS, CDR2 YFSETQ. V lost 0 bases and J lost 6, with 7 bases in between. CDR3 length: 14 amino acids. CDR3: CASSLGQCNSPLHF. Written as DNA, the CDR3 is TGCGCCAGCAGCTTGGGCCAGTGTAATTCACCCCTCCACTTT.

The chain links TRBV29-1 to TRBJ2-6; 8 nucleotides agree with TRBD1. Losses at the gene ends were 2 bases for V and 0 bases for J; bases not matched to a gene: 12. Looked up from germline, CDR1 is SQVTM and CDR2 is ANQGSEA. The CDR3 has 19 amino acids. CDR3 amino acids: CSVETKQRDRPSGANVLTF. CDR3 in DNA: TGCAGCGTTGAAACCAAACAACGGGACAGGCCCTCTGGGGCCAACGTCCTGACTTTC.

The chain joins TRBV19 to TRBJ1-5, with D perhaps matching TRBD1 (6 bases). The CDR3 is 13 amino acids. CDR1 is LNHDA, CDR2 SQIVND, per germline (reference sequence). V lost 6 bases to trimming and J lost 9 bases, with 15 bases between them. The CDR3 here is CASSTGHPGPQHF. For the CDR3, the DNA is TGTGCCAGTAGCACGGGACACCCGGGGCCCCAGCATTTT.

The chain joins TRBV5-1 to TRBJ1-2, with TRBD1 identical over 7 bases. Germline CDR1 and CDR2: SGHRS and YFSETQ. The CDR3 is 13 amino acids. The J segment lost 6 bases and the V segment lost 1 base, leaving 3 bases of the junction unmatched. CDR3 nucleotides: TGCGCCAGCAGCTTGTTAGGGGGCGATGGCTACACCTTC. It specifies CASSLLGGDGYTF.

This clone has only a few counts. The genes are TRBV2 and TRBJ2-7; D may be TRBD2 (5 bases). The V gene lost 3 bases and the J gene lost 9 bases, with 15 bases spanning the gap. This CDR3 is built from 13 residues. Per the germline V gene, CDR1 is SNHLY and CDR2 is FYNNEI. The CDR3 DNA reads as TGTGCCAGCAGTGAGGGCCGCGGGCTCGGGCAGTACTTC. This codes for CASSEGRGLGQYF.

The rearrangement links TRBV14 to TRBJ1-2, with D uncertain. Germline CDR1 is SGHDN and CDR2 is FVKESK. V was trimmed by 3 bases and J by 3 bases, leaving 23 bases between them. This CDR3 spans 18 amino acids. The CDR3 loop reads CASSHTNRRGPDYYGYTF. In DNA, the CDR3 is TGTGCCAGCAGCCACACTAACCGGAGAGGCCCTGATTACTATGGCTACACCTTC.

The rearrangement joins TRBV6-5 to TRBJ2-1; 7 nucleotides align to TRBD2. After removal of 7 bases from V and 5 bases from J, the junction contained 5 bases not matched to a gene. Germline CDR1 reads MNHEY; CDR2 reads SVGAGI. The CDR3 spans 13 residues. CDR3 sequence reads: CASTLRGDNEQFF. The CDR3 nucleotides are TGTGCCAGCACCCTCCGGGGGGACAATGAGCAGTTCTTC.

This chain connects TRBV2 to TRBJ1-5; 12 bases are a match to TRBD1. The trim removed 5 bases at V and 9 bases at J, leaving 11 bases unmatched. Looked up from germline, CDR1 is SNHLY and CDR2 is FYNNEI. CDR3 size: 16 residues. In DNA, the CDR3 is TGTGCCAGCAGTCCCCCTCCGGGACAGGGGGCGCCGCCCCAGCATTTT. Translation: CASSPPPGQGAPPQHF.

The V and J genes are TRBV6-6 and TRBJ2-7, with 9 bases identical to TRBD2. Germline CDR1 is MNHNY and CDR2 is SVGAGI (reference sequence). V was pared by 4 bases and J by 2 bases, with 9 bases of the junction left unmatched. The CDR3 runs to 16 residues. The CDR3 DNA reads as TGTGCCAGCAGTTCCCCCTCGGTAGCGGGAGCCTACGAGCAGTACTTC. This translates into CASSSPSVAGAYEQYF.

The chain combines TRBV12-5 with TRBJ2-7; D perhaps matches TRBD2 (6 bases). Germline CDR1 reads LGHNT; CDR2 reads FRNRAP. The CDR3 contains 15 residues. V was pared by 7 bases and J by 5 bases, with 21 bases between. CDR3 nucleotides: TGTGCTAGTGCCCTCGGCCGGGGAGGTAAGGACGAGCAGTACTTC. The encoded protein is CASALGRGGKDEQYF.

This sequence joins TRBV6-5 and TRBJ1-5; tentatively, D is TRBD1 (5 bases). Germline CDR1 and CDR2: MNHEY and SVGAGI. The CDR3 is 15 amino acids. The V and J ends lost 4 bases and 1 base respectively, with 11 bases between them. The CDR3 is CASSWVGGSNQPQHF. DNA for the CDR3: TGTGCCAGCAGTTGGGTCGGGGGAAGCAATCAGCCCCAGCATTTT.

This clone was detected only once. The CDR3 region has the DNA TGTGCCAGCAGCTTCCGAGCGGGAGCCGAGCAGTACTTC. This translates into CASSFRAGAEQYF. The rearrangement joins TRBV7-2 to TRBJ2-7; 8 bases are a match to TRBD2. Unmatched junction bases numbered 4, after V lost 3 bases and J lost 6 bases. Germline CDR1 and CDR2: SGHTA and FQGNSA. This CDR3 is built from 13 residues.

The J gene is TRBJ1-5, the V gene TRBV6-1; weak D call: TRBD1 (5 bases). The CDR3 runs 16 residues. V dropped 4 bases and J dropped 0 bases, with 13 bases sitting between them. CDR1 MNHNS and CDR2 SASEGT come from the germline V gene. CDR3: CASSVKGRDSNQPQHF. Written as DNA, the CDR3 is TGTGCCAGCAGTGTAAAGGGGAGGGATAGCAATCAGCCCCAGCATTTT.

The V gene is TRBV4-3, the J gene TRBJ2-2; 14 positions agree with TRBD2. This CDR3 comprises 18 residues. Germline lookup yields CDR1 LGHNA and CDR2 YSLEER. Germline trimming cut 1 base from V and 1 base from J; bases unmatched to any gene: 2. This CDR3 reads CASSQVTSGGENTGELFF. CDR3 bases: TGCGCCAGCAGCCAAGTGACTAGCGGGGGGGAGAACACCGGGGAGCTGTTTTTT.

In its sample, this clone was seen a few times. This sequence joins TRBV27 and TRBJ2-1; 9 positions agree with TRBD2. The CDR3 is made up of 15 amino acids. The V segment lost 5 bases and the J segment 7 bases; nucleotides outside the gene matches: 9. The germline CDR1 and CDR2 sequences are MNHEY and SMNVEV (reference sequence). The CDR3 protein is CASSIPGTSRNEQFF. DNA of the CDR3: TGTGCCAGCAGTATTCCCGGGACTAGCAGGAATGAGCAGTTCTTC.

This chain uses TRBV29-1 with TRBJ2-5, with TRBD2 matching 8 bases. CDR1 and CDR2 from the germline V gene are SQVTM and ANQGSEA. The CDR3 is 13 residues long. V shed 4 bases and J 4 bases; nucleotides not matched to a gene: 5. In DNA form, the CDR3 reads TGCAGCGTTGGATGGCGGGAGGCAGAGACCCAGTACTTC. Translating gives CSVGWREAETQYF.

The chain has TRBV18 and TRBJ1-6, with 9 bases fitting TRBD1. The CDR3 covers 14 residues. V was pared by 6 bases and J by 7 bases, with 4 bases of the junction left unmatched. Germline-derived CDR1 and CDR2 are KGHSH and LQKENI. CDR3 DNA sequence: TGTGCCAGCTCGTCCGGACAGGGGAATTCACCCCTCCACTTT. Its translation is CASSSGQGNSPLHF.

The chain carries TRBV5-5 and TRBJ1-5; possible D gene TRBD1, 5 bases. The CDR3 is made up of 15 amino acids. V lost 0 bases and J lost 2, with 9 bases in between. Germline values: CDR1 SGHKS, CDR2 YYEKEE (reference sequence). The CDR3 sequence: CASSLDWGGNQPQHF. The CDR3 bases are TGTGCCAGCAGCTTGGATTGGGGCGGCAATCAGCCCCAGCATTTT.

This clone was seen a handful of times. The chain joins TRBV18 to TRBJ1-4; D gene unclear. Germline CDR1 and CDR2: KGHSH and LQKENI. Trimming removed 3 bases from V and 2 bases from J, with 22 bases in between. The CDR3 spans 19 residues. CDR3 sequence reads: CASSPPEGRNFRTNEKLFF. The DNA of the CDR3 is TGTGCCAGCTCACCCCCCGAGGGAAGGAATTTTCGGACTAATGAAAAACTGTTTTTT.

This clone has only a few counts. V gene TRBV28 combines with J gene TRBJ2-7, with 7 bases fitting TRBD2. The ends lost 5 bases at V and 1 base at J; junction bases unmatched: 14. The CDR3 is 17 residues long. From germline, CDR1 is MDHEN and CDR2 SYDVKM. The CDR3 nucleotides read TGTGCCAGCAGTCCTGGGGGGGAGGTATCAAGGTCCTACGAGCAGTACTTC. Translation: CASSPGGEVSRSYEQYF.

The rearrangement joins TRBV28 to TRBJ1-1, with D tentatively TRBD1 (6 bases). The germline V and J ends were trimmed by 3 bases and 6 bases, with 8 bases remaining between them. The CDR3 spans 12 residues. Germline CDR1 is MDHEN and CDR2 is SYDVKM. The CDR3 loop is CASSFDRPEAFF. CDR3 bases: TGTGCCAGCAGTTTCGACAGGCCTGAAGCTTTCTTT.

The chain employs TRBV14 and TRBJ1-6; TRBD1 matches 8 bases. The CDR3 has 17 amino acids. The V gene's germline CDR1 is SGHDN and CDR2 FVKESK. Germline trimming cut 3 bases from V and 2 bases from J; bases unmatched to any gene: 6. CDR3: CASSQFEDRAYNSPLHF. CDR3 nucleotide sequence: TGTGCCAGCAGCCAGTTCGAGGACAGGGCCTATAATTCACCCCTCCACTTT. Full variable domain (remainder filled in from reference TRBV14 and TRBJ1-6): EAGVTQFPSHSVIEKGQTVTLRCDPISGHDNLYWYRRVMGKEIKFLLHFVKESKQDESGMPNNRFLAERTGGTYSTLKVQPAELEDSGVYFCASSQFEDRAYNSPLHFGNGTRLTVT.

This chain uses TRBV6-1 with TRBJ2-2; weak D call: TRBD2 (5 bases). Between the trimmed V and J ends, which lost 4 bases and 0 bases, there was a span of 9 bases. Germline CDR1 and CDR2: MNHNS and SASEGT. The CDR3 runs to 15 residues. DNA for the CDR3: TGTGCCAGCAGTGTCCGGGAAACGAACACCGGGGAGCTGTTTTTT. Its translation is CASSVRETNTGELFF.

The table lists this clone with a count of one. The CDR3 region is CASSESRDRINYGYTF. Written as DNA, the CDR3 is TGTGCCAGCAGCGAAAGTCGGGACAGGATTAACTATGGCTACACCTTC. The V and J genes are TRBV9 and TRBJ1-2; 8 nucleotides line up with TRBD1. The CDR3 spans 16 residues. V was clipped by 3 bases and J by 1 base; unmatched bases: 8. Per germline, CDR1 SGDLS and CDR2 YYNGEE.